This TCR beta chain was sequenced for a study of beta chain features in type 1 diabetes. Remarks on this clone: Its antigen is undetermined.

General study results and limits: In every one of the four CD4+ subsets, TCRB CDR3s were moderately but significantly shorter in Type 1 diabetes patients.

All of the isolated RNA was reverse transcribed, so expressed TCRB transcripts were sequenced. The table came from immunoSEQ multiplex PCR; TCRdb's copy has only in-frame clones and leaves some out. The sample carries 160,000 or so clones, 6.5% to 10% recorded once. Germline V gene data show CDR1 as SNHLY and CDR2 as FYNNEI. The CDR3 covers 13 residues. The specimen was central memory CD4+ T cells from blood. The TCR sequence derives from a woman under 30 with type 1 diabetes. V gene TRBV2 combines with J gene TRBJ2-5; the match to TRBD2 covers 7 bases. The end of the DNA is better explained by TRBJ2-7, so the J call may be wrong. For the CDR3, the DNA is TGTGCCAGCAGTGGGGACTACTCCTACGAGCAGTACTTC. As protein: CASSGDYSYEQYF.